This passage covers 29 T cell receptor beta chains from one sample sequenced in a study of blood T cell repertoires in COVID-19. Here immunoSEQ multiplex PCR was the method, and the copy in TCRdb shows in-frame clones only, minus some. Of 130,000 to 150,000 clones in the sample, around 83% were seen once. The sequenced sample consisted of peripheral blood. The receptors come from an elderly woman with acute or convalescent COVID-19.

The chain recombines TRBV20-1 with TRBJ1-1; no firm D call. The CDR3 length is 11 residues. The V end lost 3 bases, the J end lost 1 base, and 3 bases lay between the germline ends. CDR1 and CDR2 (germline): DFQATT, SNEGSKA (reference sequence). CDR3 coding DNA: TGCAGTGCTAGTCGGAACACTGAAGCTTTCTTT. As protein: CSASRNTEAFF.

The chain employs TRBV7-9 and TRBJ2-7, with 7 bases identical to TRBD1. In germline, CDR1 is SEHNR, CDR2 FQNEAQ (reference sequence). The V segment lost 3 bases and the J segment 9 bases; nucleotides outside the gene matches: 5. The CDR3 sequence is 12 residues long. The chain's CDR3 is CASSFVGGGQYF. As DNA, the CDR3 is TGTGCCAGCAGCTTTGTAGGGGGCGGGCAGTACTTC.

The V and J genes are TRBV11-2 and TRBJ1-1, with D hard to call. This CDR3 is 14 amino acids long. From germline, CDR1 is SGHAT and CDR2 FQNNGV. Trimming shortened V by 0 bases and J by 1 base, and 6 bases separated the two germline ends. The CDR3 sequence is CASSLDRRNTEAFF. The DNA for the CDR3 is TGTGCCAGCAGCTTAGATCGCAGGAACACTGAAGCTTTCTTT.

V usage is TRBV5-1 and J usage is TRBJ1-1; possible D gene TRBD1, 5 bases. CDR1 and CDR2 (germline): SGHRS, YFSETQ. This CDR3 is 14 amino acids long. Trimming stripped 4 bases from V and 0 bases from J, with 10 bases between. In nucleotides, the CDR3 is TGCGCCAGCAGCCGCGGGACGGTGAACACTGAAGCTTTCTTT. Its translation: CASSRGTVNTEAFF.

Only one count was recorded for this clone. The chain has TRBV27 and TRBJ1-1; no reliable D call. V lost 6 bases and J lost 4, with 12 bases in between. The germline V gene encodes CDR1 MNHEY and CDR2 SMNVEV (reference sequence). The length of the CDR3 is 13 residues. CDR3 sequence reads: CASRTRGRTEAFF. As DNA, the CDR3 is TGTGCCAGCAGGACCCGAGGGCGCACTGAAGCTTTCTTT.

The chain couples TRBV6-5 to TRBJ1-2, with D possibly matching TRBD1 (6 bases). The germline gives CDR1 MNHEY, CDR2 SVGAGI. The CDR3 loop spans 14 amino acids. Trimming pared 7 bases from V and 4 bases from J, leaving 16 bases between. This CDR3 reads CASNSRGASYGYTF. The CDR3 bases are TGTGCCAGCAATTCACGGGGGGCGAGCTATGGCTACACCTTC.

This clone was seen once. The gene calls are TRBV5-4 and TRBJ2-7; D possibly corresponds to TRBD1 (5 bases). V lost 4 bases and J 4 bases, leaving 18 bases between the germline ends. The CDR3 is 15 amino acids. CDR1 and CDR2 from the germline V gene are SGHNT and YYREEE (reference sequence). CDR3 DNA: TGTGCCAGCAGCATAGAACCAGGGTCCCGTTACGAGCAGTACTTC. This encodes CASSIEPGSRYEQYF.

This chain joins TRBV7-3 and TRBJ2-1, with D possibly matching TRBD1 (5 bases). The CDR3 has 16 residues. Germline V CDR1 and CDR2: SGHTA, FQGTGA. V lost 1 base and J 6 bases, leaving 16 bases between the germline ends. The CDR3 sequence is CASSLIDSLPINEQFF. Here the CDR3 DNA reads TGTGCCAGCAGCTTAATTGACAGCTTGCCAATCAATGAGCAGTTCTTC.

This chain uses TRBV12-3 or TRBV12-4 with TRBJ1-5; 7 bases are shared with TRBD1. The CDR3 length is 13 residues. V trimming: 6 bases; J trimming: 9 bases; junction bases outside the gene matches: 8. CDR3 DNA sequence: TGTGCCAGCAGAAGACAGGGCCTGAGGCCCCAGCATTTT. It specifies CASRRQGLRPQHF.

The chain couples TRBV25-1 to TRBJ1-2; 8 bases agree with TRBD1. This CDR3 comprises 14 residues. Germline CDR1 reads MGHDK; CDR2 reads SYGVNS. The trim removed 6 bases at V and 8 bases at J, leaving 11 bases unmatched. The CDR3 protein is CASSAPGQGAGYTF. In DNA form, the CDR3 reads TGTGCCAGCAGCGCACCTGGGCAGGGGGCGGGCTACACCTTC.

The genes are TRBV5-1 and TRBJ1-2; D might be TRBD1 (6 bases). Looked up from germline, CDR1 is SGHRS and CDR2 is YFSETQ. V gave up 4 bases and J gave up 7 bases, with 20 bases separating them. The CDR3 is made up of 15 amino acids. CDR3 amino acids: CASSEMTGGSSGYTF. CDR3 bases: TGCGCCAGCAGCGAAATGACAGGCGGCTCGAGTGGCTACACCTTC.

The chain couples TRBV15 to TRBJ1-1; weak D call: TRBD1 (5 bases). V was pared by 2 bases and J by 6 bases, with 19 bases between. The germline gives CDR1 LNHNV, CDR2 YYDKDF (reference sequence). This CDR3 has 16 residues. The CDR3 DNA sequence: TGTGCCACCAGCAGACACCTCGACAGTTCTTTCTCTGAAGCTTTCTTT. Amino acids: CATSRHLDSSFSEAFF.

The CDR3 sequence: CASSEIWPPNSPLHF. The CDR3 DNA is TGTGCCAGCAGTGAAATATGGCCACCAAATTCACCCCTCCACTTT. This chain connects TRBV6-1 to TRBJ1-6; D gene ambiguous. Germline V CDR1 and CDR2: MNHNS, SASEGT. The CDR3 has 15 residues. Trimming took off 2 bases at V and 7 bases at J, with 12 bases between the two ends.

J is TRBJ1-4 and V is TRBV29-1; D is ambiguous. Per the germline V gene, CDR1 is SQVTM and CDR2 is ANQGSEA. V was cut by 4 bases and J by 0 bases, with 9 bases left in between. The CDR3 runs 14 residues. The CDR3 DNA sequence: TGCAGCGTTGTGGAGGGAGCAACTAATGAAAAACTGTTTTTT. It translates to CSVVEGATNEKLFF.

The rearrangement links TRBV5-1 to TRBJ2-1; TRBD2 matches 12 bases. The CDR3 has 15 residues. Germline V CDR1 and CDR2: SGHRS, YFSETQ. The V and J ends lost 4 bases and 6 bases, in that order; junction bases with no gene match: 5. The chain's CDR3 is CASSPTSGGFNEQFF. Here the CDR3 DNA reads TGCGCCAGCAGCCCAACTAGCGGGGGGTTCAATGAGCAGTTCTTC.

This rearrangement joins TRBV5-1 to TRBJ2-7; perhaps TRBD2 as D (6 bases). Looked up from germline, CDR1 is SGHRS and CDR2 is YFSETQ. The CDR3 has 16 amino acids. Trimming pared 3 bases from V and 4 bases from J, leaving 20 bases between. The CDR3 loop reads CASSYTSGLGKYEQYF. In DNA, the CDR3 is TGCGCCAGCAGCTATACTTCGGGACTCGGAAAATACGAGCAGTACTTC.

The chain joins TRBV14 to TRBJ2-7; 7 bases fit TRBD2. V trimming: 4 bases; J trimming: 3 bases; junction bases outside the gene matches: 9. Germline loops: CDR1 SGHDN, CDR2 FVKESK. The CDR3 contains 15 residues. The CDR3 coding sequence is TGTGCCAGCAGCCCAAGAGGAGCGGGGAACTACGAGCAGTACTTC. Residues: CASSPRGAGNYEQYF.

V usage is TRBV5-4 and J usage is TRBJ2-2; 9 bases line up with TRBD1. J gave up 7 bases and V 4 bases, and 11 bases lay outside the gene matches. The CDR3 spans 16 residues. Germline assignment: CDR1 SGHNT and CDR2 YYREEE (reference sequence). The CDR3, as DNA: TGTGCCAGCAGCACAGGGGGCGCGAGGTCGAGCGGGGAGCTGTTTTTT. It encodes CASSTGGARSSGELFF.

V gene TRBV2 combines with J gene TRBJ1-5; D is perhaps TRBD1 (5 bases). V shed 4 bases and J shed 2 bases, with 12 bases lying between them. The germline V gene has CDR1 SNHLY and CDR2 FYNNEI. CDR3 size: 15 residues. CDR3 coding DNA: TGTGCCAGCAGTGCAGGGCTACAAGGCAATCAGCCCCAGCATTTT. It is translated as CASSAGLQGNQPQHF.

There are a few counts of this clone. The V call is TRBV5-4, the J call TRBJ2-7; tentative D call: TRBD2 (7 bases). The V end was cut by 4 bases, the J end by 5 bases, with 19 bases between. The CDR3 has 15 amino acids. Germline V lookup: CDR1 SGHNT, CDR2 YYREEE (reference sequence). CDR3 region: CASSPGGRGKDEQYF. CDR3 DNA: TGTGCCAGCAGCCCGGGAGGTAGGGGGAAGGACGAGCAGTACTTC.

The chain couples TRBV19 to TRBJ1-4, with 9 bases lining up with TRBD1. The CDR3 consists of 16 residues. Germline loops: CDR1 LNHDA, CDR2 SQIVND (reference sequence). V gave up 3 bases and J gave up 5 bases; unmatched junction bases: 7. Here the CDR3 DNA reads TGTGCCAGTAGTATTGGGACAGGGCTTATAAATGAAAAACTGTTTTTT. It encodes CASSIGTGLINEKLFF.

The table lists this clone with a count of one. This chain connects TRBV14 to TRBJ2-5; D gene unclear. The CDR3 has 11 amino acids. Germline V gene sequence: CDR1 SGHDN, CDR2 FVKESK. The ends were cut back, 5 bases at V and 5 bases at J, with 6 bases in the middle. CDR3 residues: CASSNGETQYF. Here the CDR3 DNA reads TGTGCCAGCAGCAACGGGGAGACCCAGTACTTC.

The chain employs TRBV10-3 and TRBJ2-2, with 9 positions matching TRBD2. CDR1 is ENHRY and CDR2 is SYGVKD in the germline V gene. After removal of 6 bases from V and 9 bases from J, the junction contained 20 bases not matched to a gene. The CDR3 runs to 18 residues. The CDR3 here is CAISPWLLAGGAGRELFF. The CDR3 region has the DNA TGTGCCATCAGCCCCTGGCTTCTTGCGGGGGGGGCTGGTAGGGAGCTGTTTTTT.

This chain links TRBV18 with TRBJ2-7; the D gene is possibly TRBD2 (6 bases). V was clipped by 5 bases and J by 5 bases, with 16 bases between them. The CDR3 consists of 14 residues. The germline CDR1 and CDR2 sequences are KGHSH and LQKENI. The CDR3 loop is CASSSTDGGNEQYF. The CDR3 DNA sequence: TGTGCCAGCTCATCAACCGACGGCGGGAACGAGCAGTACTTC.

This clone appeared once. This sequence joins TRBV5-1 and TRBJ2-2, with 10 bases matching TRBD1. Germline CDR1 and CDR2: SGHRS and YFSETQ. This CDR3 region has 16 residues. The V and J ends lost 5 bases and 3 bases, in that order; junction bases with no gene match: 7. The CDR3 DNA is TGCGCCAGCAGGGCTCCCGGGACAGGGGACACCGGGGAGCTGTTTTTT. This codes for CASRAPGTGDTGELFF. Full variable domain (remainder filled in from reference TRBV5-1 and TRBJ2-2): KAGVTQTPRYLIKTRGQQVTLSCSPISGHRSVSWYQQTPGQGLQFLFEYFSETQRNKGNFPGRFSGRQFSNSRSEMNVSTLELGDSALYLCASRAPGTGDTGELFFGEGSRLTVL.

The rearrangement links TRBV18 to TRBJ1-2; D perhaps matches TRBD1 (6 bases). CDR1 is KGHSH and CDR2 is LQKENI in the germline V gene. The ends were cut back, 2 bases at V and 2 bases at J, with 12 bases in the middle. CDR3 length: 15 residues. The CDR3: CASSPEAQGNYGYTF. For the CDR3, the DNA is TGTGCCAGCTCACCAGAAGCGCAGGGGAACTATGGCTACACCTTC.

The J gene is TRBJ1-2, the V gene TRBV19; TRBD1 agrees at 7 bases. In germline, CDR1 is LNHDA, CDR2 SQIVND (reference sequence). This CDR3 contains 17 residues. With 4 bases clipped from V and 2 bases from J, the junction kept 13 bases outside the gene matches. This CDR3 is CASSREYDRALNYGYTF. DNA of the CDR3: TGTGCCAGTAGTAGGGAATATGACAGGGCACTGAACTATGGCTACACCTTC.

The J gene is TRBJ2-6, the V gene TRBV5-1; 9 nucleotides agree with TRBD1. This CDR3 contains 17 residues. V shed 7 bases and J 4 bases; nucleotides not matched to a gene: 12. Germline CDR1 reads SGHRS; CDR2 reads YFSETQ. CDR3 in DNA: TGCGCCAGCGGACCTAATAACAGGGGGCGCGGGGCCAACGTCCTGACTTTC. It encodes CASGPNNRGRGANVLTF. The full variable domain, rest sourced from reference TRBV5-1 and TRBJ2-6, is KAGVTQTPRYLIKTRGQQVTLSCSPISGHRSVSWYQQTPGQGLQFLFEYFSETQRNKGNFPGRFSGRQFSNSRSEMNVSTLELGDSALYLCASGPNNRGRGANVLTFGAGSRLTVL.

The chain links TRBV6-6 to TRBJ1-2; 8 nucleotides align to TRBD1. V shed 4 bases and J 6 bases; nucleotides not matched to a gene: 4. Germline V gene sequence: CDR1 MNHNY, CDR2 SVGAGI (reference sequence). CDR3 size: 13 residues. Here the CDR3 DNA reads TGTGCCAGCAGTTTTCAGGGGGCGAATGGCTACACCTTC. Protein: CASSFQGANGYTF.